In its sample, the clone carrying this T cell receptor (beta chain) was seen many times. cDNA was made from 500 ng RNA using alpha and beta constant primers. Separate chain-specific third strand synthesis with multiplexing indices produced the alpha and beta libraries. A 23-cycle PCR with P5s and P7 primers followed a short adapter-adding first PCR. TCRdb analysed the 5' RACE reads with MiXCR anew, one entry per CDR3 protein. Of about 10,000 distinct CDR3 sequences detected, roughly 5% appear once; the ten largest clones hold roughly 15%. Trimming removed 3 bases from V and 4 bases from J, with 18 bases in between. Germline V CDR1 and CDR2: SGHVS, FNYEAQ. The CDR3 spans 16 residues. This specimen comes from a study of HIV-infected patients and healthy controls. All unsorted peripheral T cells were captured because whole blood was used without fractionation.

This chain links TRBV7-6 with TRBJ2-5, with D perhaps assigned TRBD1 or TRBD2 (6 bases each). The specimen was blood, collected before antiretroviral therapy. The source is an adult with HIV infection. CDR3 sequence (DNA): TGTGCCAGCAGCTTTGCGGAGGGGGGTGTGGGAGAGACCCAGTACTTC. Translation: CASSFAEGGVGETQYF.